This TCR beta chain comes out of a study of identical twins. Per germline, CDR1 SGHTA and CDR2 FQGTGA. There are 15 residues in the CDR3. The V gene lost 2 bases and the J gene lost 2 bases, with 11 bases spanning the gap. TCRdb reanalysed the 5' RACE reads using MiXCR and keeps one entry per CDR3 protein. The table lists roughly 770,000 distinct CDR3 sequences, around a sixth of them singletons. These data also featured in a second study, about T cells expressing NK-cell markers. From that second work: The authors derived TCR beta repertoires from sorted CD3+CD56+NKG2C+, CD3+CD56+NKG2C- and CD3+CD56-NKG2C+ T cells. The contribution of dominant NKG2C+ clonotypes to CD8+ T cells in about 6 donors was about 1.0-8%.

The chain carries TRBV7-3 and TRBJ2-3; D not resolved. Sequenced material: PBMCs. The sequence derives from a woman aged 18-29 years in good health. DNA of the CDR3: TGTGCCAGCAGCTTATCGCCTTTACCCACAGATACGCAGTATTTT. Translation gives CASSLSPLPTDTQYF. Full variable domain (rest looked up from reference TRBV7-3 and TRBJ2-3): GAGVSQTPSNKVTEKGKYVELRCDPISGHTALYWYRQSLGQGPEFLIYFQGTGAADDSGLPNDRFFAVRPEGSVSTLKIQRTERGDSAVYLCASSLSPLPTDTQYFGPGTRLTVL.